A single sample is the source of the 23 T cell receptor beta chains below, sequenced in a study of Tregs in tolerant kidney transplant recipients. Measured with immunoSEQ multiplex PCR; TCRdb has only the in-frame clones, and not every one. Of 200,000 to 300,000 clones listed, approximately 83% are singletons. The sequencing sample was made of CD4+ T cells from blood. The receptors derive from a human donor in good health.

As DNA, the CDR3 is TGTGCCAGTAGGCTATGGACAGAAAACTATGGCTACACCTTC. It yields the protein CASRLWTENYGYTF. The V call is TRBV19, the J call TRBJ1-2, with D possibly being TRBD1 (6 bases). The CDR3 sequence is 14 residues long. Germline V gives CDR1 LNHDA, CDR2 SQIVND (reference sequence). V lost 6 bases and J 2 bases, leaving 13 bases between the germline ends.

V gene TRBV4-2 combines with J gene TRBJ1-2; D is unclear. Germline values: CDR1 LGHNA, CDR2 YNFKEQ. V was pared by 3 bases and J by 8 bases, with 13 bases between. The CDR3 is 13 residues long. CDR3 sequence: CASSQPPSWGYTF. CDR3 coding DNA: TGTGCCAGCAGCCAGCCCCCTTCGTGGGGCTACACCTTC.

The chain has TRBV7-9 and TRBJ2-7; 7 positions match TRBD2. Germline lookup yields CDR1 SEHNR and CDR2 FQNEAQ (reference sequence). This CDR3 spans 14 amino acids. Germline trimming cut 5 bases from V and 4 bases from J; bases unmatched to any gene: 8. This chain's CDR3 is CASSVLAEKYEQYF. As DNA, the CDR3 is TGTGCCAGCAGCGTGCTAGCGGAAAAATACGAGCAGTACTTC.

About this clone itself: The sample holds other DNA sequences that translate to the same CDR3. V gene TRBV29-1 combines with J gene TRBJ2-3; 8 bases are a match to TRBD2. This CDR3 has 14 residues. The germline V gene encodes CDR1 SQVTM and CDR2 ANQGSEA. Trimming at V came to 7 bases and at J to 2 bases, leaving 8 bases not matched to a gene. The CDR3 loop reads CSGAGGGSTDTQYF. The CDR3 region has the DNA TGCAGCGGGGCGGGGGGAGGGTCCACAGATACGCAGTATTTT.

The rearrangement uses TRBV18 and TRBJ1-4; D remains unclear. The V gene's germline CDR1 is KGHSH and CDR2 LQKENI. The length of the CDR3 is 16 residues. Trimming cost V 3 bases and J 1 base, with 12 bases left between them. The CDR3 nucleotides read TGTGCCAGCTCACCGCCGGGCGGTGTAACTAATGAAAAACTGTTTTTT. Encoded protein: CASSPPGGVTNEKLFF.

This chain connects TRBV9 to TRBJ1-1; maybe TRBD1 (6 bases). Germline CDR1 SGDLS, CDR2 YYNGEE. V dropped 3 bases and J dropped 1 base, with 10 bases sitting between them. This CDR3 contains 14 residues. The CDR3 reads CASSEQGQNTEAFF. CDR3 sequence (DNA): TGTGCCAGCAGCGAACAGGGCCAGAACACTGAAGCTTTCTTT.

This chain connects TRBV11-2 to TRBJ2-7, with D uncertain. Per germline, CDR1 SGHAT and CDR2 FQNNGV. The V and J ends lost 7 bases and 0 bases respectively, with 16 bases between them. The CDR3 extends over 15 amino acids. CDR3 bases: TGTGCCAGCAAGTCGGGCGGTACGAGCTCCTACGAGCAGTACTTC. Encoded protein: CASKSGGTSSYEQYF.

The chain has TRBV11-2 and TRBJ2-3; no reliable D call. There are 14 residues in the CDR3. Germline loops: CDR1 SGHAT, CDR2 FQNNGV. V shed 5 bases and J shed 1 base, with 10 bases lying between them. This chain's CDR3 is CASSPPGGTDTQYF. The CDR3 nucleotides are TGTGCCAGCAGCCCCCCTGGGGGCACAGATACGCAGTATTTT.

V is TRBV7-3 and J is TRBJ1-2; D is perhaps TRBD1 (5 bases). The length of the CDR3 is 15 residues. Trimming took 1 base from V and 1 from J, leaving 10 bases between them. CDR1 SGHTA and CDR2 FQGTGA come from the germline V gene. CDR3 sequence: CASSLNGGFNYGYTF. CDR3 DNA sequence: TGTGCCAGCAGCTTAAATGGGGGTTTTAACTATGGCTACACCTTC.

This chain joins TRBV19 and TRBJ1-2; 9 bases are a match to TRBD1. Trimming cost V 4 bases and J 2 bases; bases outside gene matches: 5. The length of the CDR3 is 15 residues. Germline-derived CDR1 and CDR2 are LNHDA and SQIVND (reference sequence). The CDR3 sequence is CASSTTGTGNYGYTF. CDR3 sequence (DNA): TGTGCCAGTAGTACGACCGGGACAGGGAACTATGGCTACACCTTC.

The chain has TRBV11-3 and TRBJ2-2; D is unresolved. The CDR3 is made up of 14 amino acids. V was pared by 3 bases and J by 6 bases, with 11 bases between. From germline, CDR1 is SGHNT and CDR2 YENEEA. This CDR3 reads CASSFESGPGELFF. In nucleotides, the CDR3 is TGTGCCAGCAGCTTCGAATCCGGGCCCGGGGAGCTGTTTTTT. The full variable domain, completed using reference TRBV11-3 and TRBJ2-2, is EAGVVQSPRYKIIEKKQPVAFWCNPISGHNTLYWYLQNLGQGPELLIRYENEEAVDDSQLPKDRFSAERLKGVDSTLKIQPAELGDSAVYLCASSFESGPGELFFGEGSRLTVL.

This clone is a singleton in its sample. V gene TRBV10-3 combines with J gene TRBJ1-1; D possibly corresponds to TRBD1 (6 bases). The CDR3 consists of 12 residues. V lost 5 bases to trimming and J lost 6 bases, with 10 bases between them. Germline assignment: CDR1 ENHRY and CDR2 SYGVKD. CDR3 loop: CAISSQGPEAFF. The CDR3 DNA sequence: TGTGCCATCAGTTCACAGGGTCCTGAAGCTTTCTTT.

A note on this clone: Relative to the germline gene, one junction end is altered; a read error may explain this. This CDR3 reads CASSYSWKNYDYTF. In DNA form, the CDR3 reads TGTGCCAGCAGTTACTCTTGGAAAAACTATGACTACACCTTC. This chain links TRBV6-5 with TRBJ1-2; D remains ambiguous. The CDR3 has 14 amino acids. CDR1 MNHEY and CDR2 SVGAGI come from the germline V gene.

The chain employs TRBV4-1 and TRBJ2-5; D perhaps matches TRBD2 (6 bases). Germline CDR1 and CDR2: MGHRA and YSYEKL. This CDR3 region has 18 residues. With 4 bases removed from V and 5 bases from J, the gap between germline ends came to 26 bases. The CDR3 spells CASSLMILASGSRETQYF. The CDR3 bases are TGCGCCAGCAGCCTAATGATCCTGGCGAGCGGGTCGAGGGAGACCCAGTACTTC.

This clone has only one observation. This chain joins TRBV5-6 and TRBJ1-1; 11 bases are shared with TRBD1. CDR3 length: 17 residues. V lost 2 bases to trimming and J lost 0 bases; unmatched junction nucleotides: 6. Germline loops: CDR1 SGHDT, CDR2 YYEEEE. CDR3: CASSFRTGGLMNTEAFF. DNA for the CDR3: TGTGCCAGCAGCTTCCGGACAGGGGGCTTGATGAACACTGAAGCTTTCTTT.

The chain employs TRBV4-1 and TRBJ1-1; no clear D gene. Germline V gene data show CDR1 as MGHRA and CDR2 as YSYEKL. The CDR3 loop spans 15 amino acids. With 4 bases removed from V and 0 bases from J, the gap between germline ends came to 12 bases. The CDR3 loop reads CASSPQGRVNTEAFF. For the CDR3, the DNA is TGCGCCAGCAGCCCCCAAGGGAGAGTGAACACTGAAGCTTTCTTT.

This chain's CDR3 is CASKGALLSEAFF. The CDR3 nucleotides are TGTGCCAGCAAAGGGGCTTTGCTTTCTGAAGCTTTCTTT. The chain is built from TRBV6-1 and TRBJ1-1; D may be TRBD1 (5 bases). V shed 7 bases and J shed 6 bases, with 15 bases lying between them. Per the germline V gene, CDR1 is MNHNS and CDR2 is SASEGT. The CDR3 loop spans 13 amino acids.

V is TRBV5-1 and J is TRBJ2-5, with unresolved D. V dropped 4 bases and J dropped 3 bases, with 10 bases sitting between them. The CDR3 is made up of 13 amino acids. The germline V gene has CDR1 SGHRS and CDR2 YFSETQ. The CDR3, as DNA: TGCGCCAGCAGCGGCACTGGGGAAGAGACCCAGTACTTC. This codes for CASSGTGEETQYF.

The gene calls are TRBV11-3 and TRBJ2-1, with unresolved D. The V and J ends lost 3 bases and 5 bases respectively, with 8 bases between them. This CDR3 region has 13 residues. From germline, CDR1 is SGHNT and CDR2 YENEEA. The CDR3 bases are TGTGCCAGCAGCTTCGGCACAGACAATGAGCAGTTCTTC. It yields the protein CASSFGTDNEQFF.

The chain recombines TRBV11-2 with TRBJ1-6; 7 bases map to TRBD1. Germline CDR1 reads SGHAT; CDR2 reads FQNNGV. Losses at the gene ends were 5 bases for V and 7 bases for J; bases not matched to a gene: 11. This CDR3 spans 16 amino acids. This chain's CDR3 is CASSAPTGLPNSPLHF. The CDR3 DNA follows: TGTGCCAGCAGCGCTCCGACAGGGCTCCCCAATTCACCCCTCCACTTT.

The V and J genes are TRBV19 and TRBJ2-6, with D maybe TRBD1 (7 bases). Germline CDR1 LNHDA, CDR2 SQIVND (reference sequence). The CDR3 length is 16 residues. The ends were cut back, 7 bases at V and 3 bases at J, with 16 bases in the middle. The CDR3 bases are TGTGCCAGTACCATAGGAGGGGGCGGTGGGGCCAACGTCCTGACTTTC. Protein product: CASTIGGGGGANVLTF.

V and J are TRBV7-9 and TRBJ1-2; unclear D gene. The germline CDR1 and CDR2 sequences are SEHNR and FQNEAQ (reference sequence). The CDR3 is 14 amino acids. Deletions cut 5 bases from V and 2 bases from J, with 12 bases between. The DNA for the CDR3 is TGTGCCAGCAGCCGCGATGGACCGAACTATGGCTACACCTTC. Translated, it gives CASSRDGPNYGYTF.

The rearrangement links TRBV7-8 to TRBJ2-4; a weak D match, TRBD1 (6 bases). V was cut by 5 bases and J by 0 bases, with 23 bases left in between. This CDR3 is 19 amino acids long. The V gene's germline CDR1 is SGHVS and CDR2 FQNEAQ. This CDR3 is CASSPPRQVVPVAKNIQYF. The CDR3, as DNA: TGTGCCAGCAGCCCCCCCAGACAGGTCGTCCCAGTAGCCAAAAACATTCAGTACTTC. The full variable domain, with the rest looked up from reference TRBV7-8 and TRBJ2-4, is GAGVSQSPRYKVAKRGQDVALRCDPISGHVSLFWYQQALGQGPEFLTYFQNEAQLDKSGLPSDRFFAERPEGSVSTLKIQRTQQEDSAVYLCASSPPRQVVPVAKNIQYFGAGTRLSVL.